The next 18 T cell receptor beta chains were all read from a single sample in a study of CD8+CD57+ T cells in acquired aplastic anemia. The sequenced patients had an expansion of CD8+CD57+ cells seen by flow cytometry. CDR3 and TCR beta VDJ profiling relied on a genomic DNA template. Via MiXCR, TCRdb re-called the reads, giving one row per CDR3 protein. Of about 290,000 distinct CDR3 sequences listed, 45% to 65% were seen once; the top ten hold around 1.2%. Sequencing was carried out using sorted CD4+, CD8+, or CD8+CD57+ T cells (not recorded which) from PBMCs. Receptor source: a human donor with aplastic anemia.

This clonotype was observed many times. The rearrangement joins TRBV19 to TRBJ1-1; TRBD1 might be the D (5 bases). CDR1 is LNHDA, CDR2 SQIVND, per germline (reference sequence). The V and J ends lost 4 bases and 4 bases respectively, with 16 bases between them. The CDR3 is 15 residues long. CDR3: CASSSLRDRPTEAFF. The CDR3 nucleotides read TGTGCCAGTAGTAGCCTCAGGGACCGGCCCACTGAAGCTTTCTTT.

Only one count was recorded for this clonotype. A much bigger clone sits one base away, suggesting this may be a read error. V and J are TRBV20-1 and TRBJ2-3; TRBD2 agrees at 8 bases. The CDR3 covers 18 residues. Germline CDR1 is DFQATT and CDR2 is SNEGSKA (reference sequence). The ends lost 8 bases at V and 3 bases at J; junction bases unmatched: 22. DNA for the CDR3: TGCAGTACGCGATGGAACTTTCTAAGCGGGAGTGGGACAGATACGCAGTATTTT. This encodes CSTRWNFLSGSGTDTQYF.

The V gene is TRBV7-9, the J gene TRBJ1-1; unclear D gene. Germline V gene data show CDR1 as SEHNR and CDR2 as FQNEAQ (reference sequence). Trimming pared 1 base from V and 8 bases from J, leaving 11 bases between. The CDR3 contains 13 residues. CDR3 protein: CASSLVAGMEAFF. The CDR3 nucleotides are TGTGCCAGCAGCTTAGTTGCGGGTATGGAAGCTTTCTTT.

The chain joins TRBV7-2 to TRBJ2-7; a possible D gene is TRBD2 (6 bases). The CDR3 has 13 residues. Trimming pared 4 bases from V and 6 bases from J, leaving 13 bases between. From germline, CDR1 is SGHTA and CDR2 FQGNSA. In nucleotides, the CDR3 is TGTGCCAGCAGCTCTCGACGGGGGACCGAGCAGTACTTC. Protein: CASSSRRGTEQYF.

In its sample, this clonotype was seen a few times. The V and J genes are TRBV20-1 and TRBJ2-7; the match to TRBD2 covers 8 bases. Per germline, CDR1 DFQATT and CDR2 SNEGSKA (reference sequence). The V and J ends lost 7 bases and 0 bases, in that order; junction bases with no gene match: 5. The CDR3 runs 13 residues. This CDR3 reads CSGKAGDSYEQYF. CDR3 in DNA: TGCAGTGGGAAAGCGGGGGACTCCTACGAGCAGTACTTC.

The V gene is TRBV29-1, the J gene TRBJ2-5, with 9 bases matching TRBD2. Trimming took 5 bases from V and 1 from J; bases not matched to a gene: 5. The CDR3 loop spans 14 amino acids. Looked up from germline, CDR1 is SQVTM and CDR2 is ANQGSEA. This chain's CDR3 is CSVKVLAGQETQYF. The CDR3 nucleotides are TGCAGCGTTAAAGTACTAGCGGGCCAAGAGACCCAGTACTTC. Complete variable domain (other parts from reference TRBV29-1 and TRBJ2-5): SAVISQKPSRDICQRGTSLTIQCQVDSQVTMMFWYRQQPGQSLTLIATANQGSEATYESGFVIDKFPISRPNLTFSTLTVSNMSPEDSSIYLCSVKVLAGQETQYFGPGTRLLVL.

The V call is TRBV19, the J call TRBJ2-2; TRBD1 matches 7 bases. This CDR3 is 17 amino acids long. The V segment lost 3 bases and the J segment 2 bases; nucleotides outside the gene matches: 9. Looked up from germline, CDR1 is LNHDA and CDR2 is SQIVND (reference sequence). CDR3 sequence (DNA): TGTGCCAGTAGTATCGGACAGGACAACCCAAACACCGGGGAGCTGTTTTTT. This sequence encodes CASSIGQDNPNTGELFF.

This chain links TRBV20-1 with TRBJ1-2, with D perhaps TRBD1 (5 bases). Trimming took 1 base from V and 5 from J, leaving 8 bases between them. Germline V gene data show CDR1 as DFQATT and CDR2 as SNEGSKA (reference sequence). The CDR3 is made up of 12 amino acids. The CDR3 DNA sequence: TGCAGTGCTAGAGGGACACTTTATGGCTACACCTTC. It specifies CSARGTLYGYTF.

This rearrangement joins TRBV5-1 to TRBJ2-7; 11 nucleotides line up with TRBD1. The CDR3 loop spans 17 amino acids. Per the germline V gene, CDR1 is SGHRS and CDR2 is YFSETQ. V was pared by 0 bases and J by 3 bases, with 8 bases of the junction left unmatched. CDR3 nucleotide sequence: TGCGCCAGCAGCTTGGCCAGGAGCGGGACAGGGGGCTACGAGCAGTACTTC. This encodes CASSLARSGTGGYEQYF.

V gene TRBV5-1 combines with J gene TRBJ1-6; 8 bases fit TRBD1. This CDR3 is 18 amino acids long. J lost 2 bases, V lost 4 bases, and 11 bases had no gene match. CDR1 and CDR2 from the germline V gene are SGHRS and YFSETQ. CDR3 region: CASSTEWTGSTYNSPLHF. The CDR3 DNA reads TGCGCCAGCAGCACTGAATGGACAGGGTCGACCTATAATTCACCCCTCCACTTT.

V and J are TRBV6-4 and TRBJ2-1; 11 bases agree with TRBD2. CDR3 length: 15 residues. V trimming: 10 bases; J trimming: 5 bases; junction bases outside the gene matches: 10. The V gene's germline CDR1 is MRHNA and CDR2 SNTAGT. The chain's CDR3 is CAIRFSGRENNEQFF. The CDR3 region has the DNA TGTGCCATCAGGTTTAGCGGGAGGGAAAACAATGAGCAGTTCTTC.

The chain combines TRBV24-1 with TRBJ1-2; D may be TRBD1 (6 bases). The germline V and J ends were trimmed by 3 bases and 0 bases, with 13 bases remaining between them. Germline-derived CDR1 and CDR2 are KGHDR and SFDVKD. The CDR3 sequence is 16 residues long. CDR3: CATSDAQGPANYGYTF. CDR3 bases: TGTGCCACCAGTGATGCGCAGGGGCCCGCTAACTATGGCTACACCTTC.

This clonotype was recorded many times. V is TRBV10-3 and J is TRBJ1-5, with a possible D match to TRBD1 (5 bases). The V and J ends lost 4 bases and 3 bases respectively, with 10 bases between them. In germline, CDR1 is ENHRY, CDR2 SYGVKD. The CDR3 length is 14 residues. CDR3 amino acids: CAISVQGFNQPQHF. Here the CDR3 DNA reads TGTGCCATCAGTGTCCAGGGTTTCAATCAGCCCCAGCATTTT.

This clonotype occurred many times. The chain has TRBV6-5 and TRBJ2-7; TRBD1 is a possible D gene (6 bases). The V gene's germline CDR1 is MNHEY and CDR2 SVGAGI. This CDR3 is 15 amino acids long. With 7 bases removed from V and 6 bases from J, the gap between germline ends came to 22 bases. The CDR3 sequence: CASTQTGQRVSEQYF. As DNA, the CDR3 is TGTGCCAGCACCCAGACAGGACAAAGGGTCTCCGAGCAGTACTTC.

This chain connects TRBV10-3 to TRBJ1-4, with D possibly being TRBD1 (5 bases). V lost 3 bases and J 8 bases, leaving 16 bases between the germline ends. Germline assignment: CDR1 ENHRY and CDR2 SYGVKD. The CDR3 is 15 residues long. Written as DNA, the CDR3 is TGTGCCATCAGTGATCCCGGGACCCCTCAGGAAAAACTGTTTTTT. Amino acids: CAISDPGTPQEKLFF.

This clonotype occurred a few times. The gene calls are TRBV20-1 and TRBJ1-5; D is unresolved. V was cut by 0 bases and J by 3 bases, with 6 bases left in between. The germline V gene has CDR1 DFQATT and CDR2 SNEGSKA (reference sequence). This CDR3 has 13 residues. The DNA of the CDR3 is TGCAGTGCTAGAGAGGGCCTCAATCAGCCCCAGCATTTT. Encoded protein: CSAREGLNQPQHF.

Of note for this clonotype: The junction does not match germline at one end; this may be a read error. The chain carries TRBV19 and TRBJ2-5; 11 nucleotides align to TRBD1. The CDR3 runs 15 residues. CDR1 is LNHDA, CDR2 SQIVND, per germline (reference sequence). CDR3 sequence (DNA): TGTGTCAGTAGCCTCGATAGGGACAGGGGGGAGACCCAGTACTTC. Protein sequence: CVSSLDRDRGETQYF.

This chain connects TRBV20-1 to TRBJ2-3, with 7 bases that match TRBD1. Trimming removed 5 bases from V and 1 base from J; junction bases left unmatched: 12. The CDR3 runs to 16 residues. Germline CDR1 reads DFQATT; CDR2 reads SNEGSKA (reference sequence). The chain's CDR3 is CSAERRQGGGTDTQYF. In nucleotides, the CDR3 is TGCAGTGCTGAACGCCGACAGGGTGGAGGCACAGATACGCAGTATTTT.